This T cell receptor beta chain was captured in a study of shared clonotypes between healthy human individuals. Across the study: Contributing individuals were a couple of females and three males aged 18 to 49. Each donor contributed plates that comprised three CD4 naive, three CD4 memory, two CD8 naive and one CD8 memory. Findings and caveats of the study: Represented diversity, genetic and exposure-history alike, was limited by few donors.

CD8 cells regarded as naive lacked CD45RO, were positively chosen for CCR7, and omitted terminally differentiated effector memory CD45RA+ cells. Note on this clone: Its target is not known.

Profiled with immunoSEQ multiplex PCR; TCRdb holds only in-frame clones, not every one. The table includes approximately 2,000,000 clones, 80% to 95% detected once. The CDR3 consists of 14 residues. Germline V gene data show CDR1 as MNHNY and CDR2 as SVGAGI (reference sequence). J gave up 5 bases and V 5 bases, and 7 bases lay outside the gene matches. The sample comprised naive CD8+ T cells from PBMCs. V gene TRBV6-6 combines with J gene TRBJ2-7, with 9 nucleotides matching TRBD1. This clonotype was obtained from a man younger than 35 in good health. Some clones in this sample may be carry-over from other donors' samples. CDR3 amino acids: CASSGAGQGHEQYF. CDR3 DNA sequence: TGTGCCAGCAGTGGGGCCGGACAGGGGCACGAGCAGTACTTC.